Shown below are 18 T cell receptor beta chains from a single sample sequenced in a study of blood T cell repertoires in COVID-19. Assay used: immunoSEQ multiplex PCR; TCRdb lists only in-frame clones, some missing. The sample lists about 110,000 clones, more than 75% occurring once. The sequencing sample was made of peripheral blood. These receptors were taken from a woman in her thirties or forties with acute or convalescent COVID-19.

The chain carries TRBV6-6 and TRBJ1-1; 7 positions agree with TRBD1. In germline, CDR1 is MNHNY, CDR2 SVGAGI (reference sequence). This CDR3 contains 14 residues. V trimming: 2 bases; J trimming: 0 bases; junction bases outside the gene matches: 0. CDR3 residues: CASSYDRVNTEAFF. CDR3 bases: TGTGCCAGCAGTTACGACAGGGTGAACACTGAAGCTTTCTTT.

This clone was seen a single time. The genes are TRBV5-1 and TRBJ1-2; perhaps TRBD1 as D (6 bases). In germline, CDR1 is SGHRS, CDR2 YFSETQ. This CDR3 is 15 amino acids long. Trimming left V 4 bases short and J 4 bases short, with 17 bases between. CDR3: CASSVVTTGSYGYTF. CDR3 coding DNA: TGCGCCAGCAGCGTAGTAACCACAGGGAGCTATGGCTACACCTTC. Looking up the rest from reference TRBV5-1 and TRBJ1-2 gives the full variable domain: KAGVTQTPRYLIKTRGQQVTLSCSPISGHRSVSWYQQTPGQGLQFLFEYFSETQRNKGNFPGRFSGRQFSNSRSEMNVSTLELGDSALYLCASSVVTTGSYGYTFGSGTRLTVV.

The rearrangement links TRBV5-1 to TRBJ1-2, with 8 bases aligning to TRBD1. Germline CDR1 reads SGHRS; CDR2 reads YFSETQ. This CDR3 is 18 amino acids long. J gave up 5 bases and V 0 bases, and 15 bases lay outside the gene matches. The CDR3 DNA is TGCGCCAGCAGCTTGGATTTGCAGGGGGCATCGGTACGGTATGGCTACACCTTC. It translates to CASSLDLQGASVRYGYTF.

The DNA of the CDR3 is TGTGCCAGTAGTACAGACAGGAAGGGAAACACCATATATTTT. This translates into CASSTDRKGNTIYF. The chain recombines TRBV19 with TRBJ1-3, with TRBD1 as a possible D gene (6 bases). V lost 4 bases, J lost 4 bases, and 11 bases lay in between. This CDR3 has 14 amino acids. Germline values: CDR1 LNHDA, CDR2 SQIVND (reference sequence).

This rearrangement joins TRBV27 to TRBJ1-2; 8 nucleotides agree with TRBD1. This CDR3 comprises 13 residues. Looked up from germline, CDR1 is MNHEY and CDR2 is SMNVEV (reference sequence). The junction had 3 bases not matched to a gene; V was cut back by 2 bases and J by 7 bases. DNA of the CDR3: TGTGCCAGCAGTTTAGCAGGGGGCTCTGGCTACACCTTC. Translation gives CASSLAGGSGYTF.

The V gene is TRBV6-5, the J gene TRBJ1-4; D gene unclear. Germline V gives CDR1 MNHEY, CDR2 SVGAGI. The length of the CDR3 is 11 residues. V lost 6 bases, J lost 3 bases, and 2 bases lay in between. CDR3 loop: CASSANEKLFF. CDR3 coding DNA: TGTGCCAGCAGCGCTAATGAAAAACTGTTTTTT.

J is TRBJ1-6 and V is TRBV4-3; D gene uncertain. V lost 1 base and J lost 0, with 7 bases in between. Germline CDR1 LGHNA, CDR2 YSLEER. There are 16 residues in the CDR3. In DNA form, the CDR3 reads TGCGCCAGCAGCCAAGCGTCGAGCTCCTATAATTCACCCCTCCACTTT. The encoded protein is CASSQASSSYNSPLHF.

The chain links TRBV18 to TRBJ2-3; the D gene is possibly TRBD1 (5 bases). This CDR3 is 16 amino acids long. The germline V gene has CDR1 KGHSH and CDR2 LQKENI. The V end lost 3 bases, the J end lost 5 bases, and 18 bases lay between the germline ends. CDR3 residues: CASSPSLGQGIDTQYF. DNA for the CDR3: TGTGCCAGCTCACCCTCCCTCGGGCAGGGAATAGATACGCAGTATTTT.

The chain recombines TRBV4-3 with TRBJ1-2; 8 nucleotides match TRBD1. J gave up 6 bases and V 4 bases, and 7 bases lay outside the gene matches. The CDR3 loop spans 14 amino acids. Germline V gives CDR1 LGHNA, CDR2 YSLEER. The CDR3 nucleotides read TGCGCCAGCAGCCTACAGACAGGGGATAATGGCTACACCTTC. Encoded protein: CASSLQTGDNGYTF.

This chain connects TRBV6-1 to TRBJ1-2; D uncertain. This CDR3 spans 14 amino acids. V lost 5 bases to trimming and J lost 0 bases, with 10 bases between them. Germline V gene lookup returns CDR1 MNHNS and CDR2 SASEGT. The CDR3 region has the DNA TGTGCCAGCAGTTCGGAACAGACTAACTATGGCTACACCTTC. It specifies CASSSEQTNYGYTF.

The chain carries TRBV7-2 and TRBJ2-4, with D perhaps matching TRBD1 (6 bases). With 5 bases removed from V and 7 bases from J, the gap between germline ends came to 21 bases. This CDR3 is 16 amino acids long. The germline V gene has CDR1 SGHTA and CDR2 FQGNSA. The CDR3 bases are TGTGCCAGCAGCCTATTACCCCAGGGGCCCGTTAACATTCAGTACTTC. Translating it yields CASSLLPQGPVNIQYF.

V is TRBV9 and J is TRBJ2-7; 7 nucleotides agree with TRBD2. Looked up from germline, CDR1 is SGDLS and CDR2 is YYNGEE. The CDR3 runs to 16 residues. V shed 3 bases and J 4 bases; nucleotides not matched to a gene: 13. CDR3 nucleotide sequence: TGTGCCAGCAGCGCTTCCCCCTCCCGGGAGGAGTACGAGCAGTACTTC. Translation: CASSASPSREEYEQYF.

The chain joins TRBV7-9 to TRBJ1-6; D not certain. The germline gives CDR1 SEHNR, CDR2 FQNEAQ (reference sequence). The CDR3 sequence is 13 residues long. Trimming cost V 3 bases and J 6 bases, with 6 bases left between them. CDR3: CASSFVVNSPLHF. The CDR3 coding sequence is TGTGCCAGCAGCTTCGTCGTTAATTCACCCCTCCACTTT.

The chain carries TRBV7-2 and TRBJ1-1; D gene uncertain. Germline loops: CDR1 SGHTA, CDR2 FQGNSA. The CDR3 loop spans 14 amino acids. Trimming took off 2 bases at V and 0 bases at J, with 7 bases between the two ends. DNA for the CDR3: TGTGCCAGCAGCTTAAATAACATGAACACTGAAGCTTTCTTT. It is translated as CASSLNNMNTEAFF.

This sequence joins TRBV18 and TRBJ1-5, with TRBD1 as a possible D gene (6 bases). Germline CDR1 KGHSH, CDR2 LQKENI. The CDR3 runs to 15 residues. V was cut by 0 bases and J by 3 bases, with 9 bases left in between. As DNA, the CDR3 is TGTGCCAGCTCACCACCGGGGGCTGACAATCAGCCCCAGCATTTT. Its translation: CASSPPGADNQPQHF.

This chain connects TRBV5-5 to TRBJ1-4; maybe TRBD1 (5 bases). With 1 base removed from V and 5 bases from J, the gap between germline ends came to 9 bases. The CDR3 spans 14 residues. CDR1 SGHKS and CDR2 YYEKEE come from the germline V gene (reference sequence). For the CDR3, the DNA is TGTGCCAGCAGCTTGAGGGGTCGGAATGAAAAACTGTTTTTT. It translates to CASSLRGRNEKLFF.

The chain recombines TRBV3-1 (or the pseudogene TRBV3-2) with TRBJ1-1, with D perhaps TRBD1 (6 bases). V was pared by 0 bases and J by 11 bases, with 13 bases between. The CDR3 is 13 amino acids. Germline V CDR1 and CDR2: LGHDT, YNNKEL (reference sequence). CDR3 nucleotide sequence: TGTGCCAGCAGCCAAGATGGGGGCAGGTACGCTTTCTTT. Residues: CASSQDGGRYAFF.

The chain uses TRBV12-1 and TRBJ1-5. TRBV12-1 is deemed a pseudogene. The CDR3 has 16 amino acids. The CDR3 DNA sequence: TGTGCCAGCAGCTTGACTCTTAATTATAGCAATCAGCCCCAGCATTTT. This codes for CASSLTLNYSNQPQHF.